This TCR beta chain was identified during a study of T cells in localized non-small cell lung cancer. CDR3 size: 13 residues. The ends were cut back, 7 bases at V and 6 bases at J, with 15 bases in the middle. Germline V gene sequence: CDR1 SGHAT, CDR2 FQNNGV. The study's findings and limits: Owing to sequencing of a solitary tumor region, heterogeneity cannot be discounted. Elevated circulating T cell density in blood was associated with longer overall survival. Uninvolved neighboring lung showed the greatest T cell clonality, exceeding tumor. A median of around 60 clones ranked among the top 100 in tumor appeared in adjacent lung.

To note about this clone: The target antigen is unknown.

Sequencing was performed with immunoSEQ multiplex PCR; in TCRdb, only in-frame clones are kept and a portion is missing. The table lists approximately 88,000 clones, approximately 91% of them singletons. Material: PBMCs, obtained before any cancer treatment. The genes are TRBV11-2 and TRBJ1-1, with no clear D. This receptor was identified in a woman aged 35-75 years with stage II squamous cell lung carcinoma. DNA of the CDR3: TGTGCCAGCACCACGTTTGGTTCCGCTGAAGCTTTCTTT. Residues: CASTTFGSAEAFF.